This T cell receptor beta chain was obtained from a study of T cells in Graves' hyperthyroidism and ophthalmopathy. This clonotype has at least ten counts. There were TCR beta CDR3 regions amplified from RNA transcripts. A first-round RT-PCR of the TCR CDR3 used the HTBI primer set. TCRdb reanalysed the multiplex PCR reads using MiXCR and keeps one entry per CDR3 protein. The sample lists roughly 300,000 distinct CDR3 sequences; about 20% were seen once. Germline V gene lookup returns CDR1 MDHEN and CDR2 SYDVKM. The CDR3 has 18 amino acids. With 5 bases clipped from V and 2 bases from J, the junction kept 16 bases outside the gene matches.

Sequencing was performed on blood. This chain joins TRBV28 and TRBJ2-7; TRBD1 agrees at 9 bases. This clonotype was obtained from a woman aged 45 to 65 with Graves' hyperthyroidism. This CDR3 reads CASSLSLLTGQGAYEQYF. Written as DNA, the CDR3 is TGTGCCAGCAGTCTGAGCCTCCTTACGGGACAGGGAGCCTACGAGCAGTACTTC.